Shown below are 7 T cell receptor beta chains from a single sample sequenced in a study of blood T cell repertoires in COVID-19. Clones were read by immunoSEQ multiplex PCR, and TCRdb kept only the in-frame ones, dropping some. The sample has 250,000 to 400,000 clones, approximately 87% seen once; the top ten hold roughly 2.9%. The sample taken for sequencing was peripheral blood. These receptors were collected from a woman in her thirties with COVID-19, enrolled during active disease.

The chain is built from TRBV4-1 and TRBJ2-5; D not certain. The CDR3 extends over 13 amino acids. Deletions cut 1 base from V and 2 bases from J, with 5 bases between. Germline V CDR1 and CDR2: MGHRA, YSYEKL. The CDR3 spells CASSQAVQETQYF. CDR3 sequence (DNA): TGCGCCAGCAGCCAAGCTGTACAAGAGACCCAGTACTTC.

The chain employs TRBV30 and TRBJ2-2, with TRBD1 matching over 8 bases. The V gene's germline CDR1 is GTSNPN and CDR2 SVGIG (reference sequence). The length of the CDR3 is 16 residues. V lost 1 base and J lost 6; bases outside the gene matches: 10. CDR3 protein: CAWSEEIQGAAGELFF. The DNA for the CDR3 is TGTGCCTGGAGTGAGGAGATTCAGGGGGCGGCCGGGGAGCTGTTTTTT.

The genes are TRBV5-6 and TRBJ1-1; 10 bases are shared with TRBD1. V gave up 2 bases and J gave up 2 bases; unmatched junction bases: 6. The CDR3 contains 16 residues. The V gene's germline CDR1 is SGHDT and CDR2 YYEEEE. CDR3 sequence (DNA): TGTGCCAGCAGCTTCAGGACAGGGGGTTCAAACACTGAAGCTTTCTTT. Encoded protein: CASSFRTGGSNTEAFF.

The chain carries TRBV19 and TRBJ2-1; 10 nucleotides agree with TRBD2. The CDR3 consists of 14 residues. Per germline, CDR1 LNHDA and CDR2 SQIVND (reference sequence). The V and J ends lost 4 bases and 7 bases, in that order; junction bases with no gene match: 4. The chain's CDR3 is CASSKLAGPNEQFF. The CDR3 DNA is TGTGCCAGTAGTAAACTAGCGGGACCAAATGAGCAGTTCTTC. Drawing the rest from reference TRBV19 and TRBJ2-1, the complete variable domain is DGGITQSPKYLFRKEGQNVTLSCEQNLNHDAMYWYRQDPGQGLRLIYYSQIVNDFQKGDIAEGYSVSREKKESFPLTVTSAQKNPTAFYLCASSKLAGPNEQFFGPGTRLTVL.

The CDR3 loop reads CASSPGGQFEAFF. In nucleotides, the CDR3 is TGTGCCAGCAGCCCGGGTGGACAGTTTGAAGCTTTCTTT. The J gene is TRBJ1-1, the V gene TRBV3-1 (or the pseudogene TRBV3-2); possible D gene TRBD1, 6 bases. CDR3 length equals 13 residues. Germline loops: CDR1 LGHDT, CDR2 YNNKEL (reference sequence). The V gene lost 4 bases and the J gene lost 7 bases, with 13 bases spanning the gap.

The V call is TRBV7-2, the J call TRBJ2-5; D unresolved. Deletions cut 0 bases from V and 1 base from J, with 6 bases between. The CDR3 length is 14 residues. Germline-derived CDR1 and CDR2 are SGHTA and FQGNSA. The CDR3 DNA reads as TGTGCCAGCAGCTTAGCTCGTCTCCAAGAGACCCAGTACTTC. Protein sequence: CASSLARLQETQYF.

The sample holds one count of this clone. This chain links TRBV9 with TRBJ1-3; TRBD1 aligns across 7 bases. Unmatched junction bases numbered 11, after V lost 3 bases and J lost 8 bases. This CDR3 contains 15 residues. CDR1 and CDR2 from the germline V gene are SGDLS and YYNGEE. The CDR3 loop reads CASSDSWTGSDTIYF. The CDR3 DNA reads TGTGCCAGCAGCGACTCATGGACAGGTTCAGACACCATATATTTT.